These T cell receptor beta chains were read from a single sample in a study of blood T cell repertoires in COVID-19. The assay was immunoSEQ multiplex PCR, and TCRdb's table has in-frame clones only and misses some. The sample has 250,000 to 350,000 clones, around nine tenths seen once; the top ten hold around 2.5%. Sequencing used PBMCs or T cells enriched from blood (not recorded which). These receptors came from a man aged 60-69 years who had recovered from COVID-19. Each CDR3 is given with its conserved first and last residue. D genes are given only for firm matches. Some rows mark clone size as missing; the rest say once, few, many or name a class of expanded clone.

>TRBV7-9|NA|TRBJ1-5|NA
CASSLYGGADGNQPQHF
TGTGCCAGCAGCTTATACGGGGGGGCCGACGGCAATCAGCCCCAGCATTTT
>TRBV30|NA|TRBJ2-3|NA
CGFRDSQSRTDTQYF
TGTGGCTTCCGGGACTCCCAAAGCCGCACAGATACGCAGTATTTT
>TRBV6-5|NA|TRBJ1-3|NA
CASSTHRDTGNTIYF
TGTGCCAGCAGCACGCACCGGGACACAGGAAACACCATATATTTT
>TRBV11-2|NA|TRBJ2-7|TRBD2
CASSLVAGAYEQYF
TGTGCCAGCAGCTTAGTAGCGGGGGCCTACGAGCAGTACTTC
>TRBV6-5|once|TRBJ1-4|TRBD1
CASKTGDATNEKLFF
TGTGCCAGCAAAACAGGGGACGCCACTAATGAAAAACTGTTTTTT
>TRBV3-1/TRBV3-2|NA|TRBJ2-5|TRBD1
CASSQGQGAGETQYF
TGTGCCAGCAGCCAAGGACAGGGGGCGGGGGAGACCCAGTACTTC
>TRBV6-5|NA|TRBJ1-6|NA
CASSYSTQGKGSPLHF
TGTGCCAGCAGTTACTCGACCCAGGGGAAAGGTTCACCCCTCCACTTT
>TRBV6-5|NA|TRBJ1-3|TRBD1
CASSYAFGTGDTIYF
TGTGCCAGCAGTTACGCCTTCGGGACAGGGGACACCATATATTTT
>TRBV19|NA|TRBJ2-3|TRBD2
CASSTGTSGRGDTQYF
TGTGCCAGTAGTACCGGGACTAGCGGGAGAGGAGATACGCAGTATTTT
>TRBV24-1|NA|TRBJ1-5|NA
CATSVGGAVQPQHF
TGTGCCACCAGTGTAGGCGGGGCCGTTCAGCCCCAGCATTTT